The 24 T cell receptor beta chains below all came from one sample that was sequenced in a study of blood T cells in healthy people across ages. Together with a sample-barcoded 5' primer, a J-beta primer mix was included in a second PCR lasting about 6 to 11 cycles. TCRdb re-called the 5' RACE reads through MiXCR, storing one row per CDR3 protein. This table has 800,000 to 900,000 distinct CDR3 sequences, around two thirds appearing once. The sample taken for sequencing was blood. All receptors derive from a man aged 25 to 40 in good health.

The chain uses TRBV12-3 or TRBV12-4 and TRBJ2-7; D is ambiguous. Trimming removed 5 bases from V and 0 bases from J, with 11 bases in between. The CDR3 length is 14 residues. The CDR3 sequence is CASSVAPSSYEQYF. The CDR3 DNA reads TGTGCCAGCAGTGTTGCCCCGAGCTCCTACGAGCAGTACTTC.

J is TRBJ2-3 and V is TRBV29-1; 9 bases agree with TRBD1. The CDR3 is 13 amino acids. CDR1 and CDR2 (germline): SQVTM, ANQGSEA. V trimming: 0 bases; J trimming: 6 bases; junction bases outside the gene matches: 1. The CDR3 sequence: CSVEETGGDTQYF. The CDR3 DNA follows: TGCAGCGTTGAAGAGACAGGGGGGGATACGCAGTATTTT.

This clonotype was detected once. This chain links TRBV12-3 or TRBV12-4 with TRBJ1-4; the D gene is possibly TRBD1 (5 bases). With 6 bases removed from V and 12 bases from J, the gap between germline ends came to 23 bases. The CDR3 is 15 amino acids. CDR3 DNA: TGTGCCAGCAGCTCTCGACAGAGGCGAACTAAACAACTGTTTTTT. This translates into CASSSRQRRTKQLFF.

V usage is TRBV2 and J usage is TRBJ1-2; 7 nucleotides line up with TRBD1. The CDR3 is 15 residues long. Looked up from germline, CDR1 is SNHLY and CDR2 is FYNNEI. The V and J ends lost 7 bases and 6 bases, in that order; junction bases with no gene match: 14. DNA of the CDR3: TGTGCCAGCAAAGTGGAGGTCAGGGGGTTCAATGGCTACACCTTC. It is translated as CASKVEVRGFNGYTF.

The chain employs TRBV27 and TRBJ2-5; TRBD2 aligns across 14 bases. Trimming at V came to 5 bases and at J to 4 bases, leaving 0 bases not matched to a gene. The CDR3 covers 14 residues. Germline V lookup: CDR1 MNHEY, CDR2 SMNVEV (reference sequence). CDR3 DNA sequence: TGTGCCAGCAGTGGACTAGCGGGAGGAGAGACCCAGTACTTC. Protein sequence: CASSGLAGGETQYF.

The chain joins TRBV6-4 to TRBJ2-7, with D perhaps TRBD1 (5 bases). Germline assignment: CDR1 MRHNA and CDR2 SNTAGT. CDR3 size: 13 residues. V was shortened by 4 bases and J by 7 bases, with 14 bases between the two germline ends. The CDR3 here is CASSVRESEEQYF. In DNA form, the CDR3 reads TGTGCCAGCAGTGTCAGGGAAAGTGAAGAGCAGTACTTC.

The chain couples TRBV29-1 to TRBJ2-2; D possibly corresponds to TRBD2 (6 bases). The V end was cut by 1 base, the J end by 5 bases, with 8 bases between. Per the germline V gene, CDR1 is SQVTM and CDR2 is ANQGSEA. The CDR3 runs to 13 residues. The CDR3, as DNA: TGCAGCGTTGAAGGTGGGAGGACCGGGGAGCTGTTTTTT. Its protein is CSVEGGRTGELFF.

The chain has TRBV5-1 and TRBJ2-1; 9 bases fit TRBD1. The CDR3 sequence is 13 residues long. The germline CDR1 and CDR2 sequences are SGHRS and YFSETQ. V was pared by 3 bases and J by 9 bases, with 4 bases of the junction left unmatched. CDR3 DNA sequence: TGCGCCAGCAGCTGGGACAGGGCGTTTGAGCAGTTCTTC. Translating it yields CASSWDRAFEQFF.

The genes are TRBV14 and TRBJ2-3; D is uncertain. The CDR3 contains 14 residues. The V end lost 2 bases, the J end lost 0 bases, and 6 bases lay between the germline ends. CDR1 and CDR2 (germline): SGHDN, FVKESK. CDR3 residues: CASSQQISTDTQYF. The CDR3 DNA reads TGTGCCAGCAGCCAACAGATAAGCACAGATACGCAGTATTTT.

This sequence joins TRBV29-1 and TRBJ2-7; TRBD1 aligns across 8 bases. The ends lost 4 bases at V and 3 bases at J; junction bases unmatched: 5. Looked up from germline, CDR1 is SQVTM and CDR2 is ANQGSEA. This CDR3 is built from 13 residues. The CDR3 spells CSVGDRKDYEQYF. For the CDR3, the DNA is TGCAGCGTTGGGGACAGGAAGGACTACGAGCAGTACTTC.

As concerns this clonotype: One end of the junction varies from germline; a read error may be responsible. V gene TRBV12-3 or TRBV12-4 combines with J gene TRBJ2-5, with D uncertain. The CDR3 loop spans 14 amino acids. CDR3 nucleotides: TGTACCAGCAGTTACGGGCAGTTCCAAGAGACCCAGTACTTC. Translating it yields CTSSYGQFQETQYF.

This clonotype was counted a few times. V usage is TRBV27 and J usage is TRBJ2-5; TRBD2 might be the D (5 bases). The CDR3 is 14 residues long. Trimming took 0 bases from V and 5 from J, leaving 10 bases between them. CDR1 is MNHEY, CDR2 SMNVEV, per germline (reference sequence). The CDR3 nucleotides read TGTGCCAGCAGTTTATCACCGGGGTTGGAGACCCAGTACTTC. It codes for CASSLSPGLETQYF.

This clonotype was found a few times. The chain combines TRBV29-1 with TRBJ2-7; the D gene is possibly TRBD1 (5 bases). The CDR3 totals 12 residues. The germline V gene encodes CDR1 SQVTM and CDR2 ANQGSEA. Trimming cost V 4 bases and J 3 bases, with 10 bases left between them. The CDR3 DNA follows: TGCAGCGTTGGGACACAGATCTACGAGCAGTACTTC. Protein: CSVGTQIYEQYF.

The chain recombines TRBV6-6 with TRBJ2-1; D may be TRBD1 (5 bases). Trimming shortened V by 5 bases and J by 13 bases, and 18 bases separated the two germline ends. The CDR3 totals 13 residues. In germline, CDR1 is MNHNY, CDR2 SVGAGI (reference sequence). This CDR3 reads CASSRGREETQFF. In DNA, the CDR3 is TGTGCCAGCAGTAGGGGCAGGGAAGAGACCCAGTTCTTC.

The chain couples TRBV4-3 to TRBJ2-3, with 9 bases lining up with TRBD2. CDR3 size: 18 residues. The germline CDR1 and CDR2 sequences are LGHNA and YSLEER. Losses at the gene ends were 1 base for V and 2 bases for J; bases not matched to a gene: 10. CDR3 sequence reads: CASSQGVSGGYNTDTQYF. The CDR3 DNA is TGCGCCAGCAGCCAAGGAGTTAGCGGGGGCTACAACACAGATACGCAGTATTTT.

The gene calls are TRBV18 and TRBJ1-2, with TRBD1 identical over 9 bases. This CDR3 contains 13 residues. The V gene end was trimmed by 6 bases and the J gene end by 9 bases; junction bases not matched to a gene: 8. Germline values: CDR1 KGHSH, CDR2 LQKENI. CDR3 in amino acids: CASSRPGQGRYTF. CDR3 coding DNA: TGTGCCAGCTCCCGACCGGGACAGGGTCGCTACACCTTC.

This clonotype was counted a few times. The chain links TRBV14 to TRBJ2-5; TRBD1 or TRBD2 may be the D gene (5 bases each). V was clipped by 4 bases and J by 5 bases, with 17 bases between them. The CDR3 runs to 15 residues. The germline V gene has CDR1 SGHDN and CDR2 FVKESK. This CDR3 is CASSRDELEGETQYF. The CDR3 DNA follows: TGTGCCAGCAGCCGGGACGAATTAGAAGGGGAGACCCAGTACTTC.

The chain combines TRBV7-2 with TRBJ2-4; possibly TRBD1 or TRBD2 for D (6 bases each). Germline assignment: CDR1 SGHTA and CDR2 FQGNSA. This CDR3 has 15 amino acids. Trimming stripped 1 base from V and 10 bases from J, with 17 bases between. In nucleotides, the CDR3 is TGTGCCAGCAGCTTAGTACTGGTGCGGGACACAATTCAGTACTTC. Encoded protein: CASSLVLVRDTIQYF.

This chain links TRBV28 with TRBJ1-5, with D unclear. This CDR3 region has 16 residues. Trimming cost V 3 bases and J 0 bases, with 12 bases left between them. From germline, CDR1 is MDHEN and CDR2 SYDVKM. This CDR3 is CASSFEGSPSNQPQHF. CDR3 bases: TGTGCCAGCAGTTTTGAGGGCAGTCCTAGCAATCAGCCCCAGCATTTT.

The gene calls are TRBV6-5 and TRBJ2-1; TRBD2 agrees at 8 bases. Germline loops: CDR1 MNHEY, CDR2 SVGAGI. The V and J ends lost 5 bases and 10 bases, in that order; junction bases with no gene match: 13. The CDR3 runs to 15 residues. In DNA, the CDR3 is TGTGCCAGCAGTGGGCCGGGACTAGGCTTTGTAGAGCAGTTCTTC. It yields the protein CASSGPGLGFVEQFF.

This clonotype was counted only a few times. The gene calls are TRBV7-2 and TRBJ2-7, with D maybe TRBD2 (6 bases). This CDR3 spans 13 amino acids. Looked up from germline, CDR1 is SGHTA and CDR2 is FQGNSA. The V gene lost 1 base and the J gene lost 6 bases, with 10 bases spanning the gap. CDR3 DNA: TGTGCCAGCAGCTTAGGGCCAGCGGGCGAGCAGTACTTC. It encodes CASSLGPAGEQYF.

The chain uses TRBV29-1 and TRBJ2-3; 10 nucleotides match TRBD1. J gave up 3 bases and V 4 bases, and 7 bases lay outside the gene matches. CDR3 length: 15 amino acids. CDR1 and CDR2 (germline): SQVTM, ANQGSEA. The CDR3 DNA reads TGCAGCGTTGCTCCGACAGGGGGCGATACAGATACGCAGTATTTT. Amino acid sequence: CSVAPTGGDTDTQYF.

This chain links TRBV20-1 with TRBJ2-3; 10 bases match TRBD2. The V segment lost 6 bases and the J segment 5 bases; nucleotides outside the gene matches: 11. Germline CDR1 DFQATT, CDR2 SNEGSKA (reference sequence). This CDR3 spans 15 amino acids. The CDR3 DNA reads TGCAGTGCCACCGGGGCTAGCGGGGGAATAGATACGCAGTATTTT. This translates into CSATGASGGIDTQYF.

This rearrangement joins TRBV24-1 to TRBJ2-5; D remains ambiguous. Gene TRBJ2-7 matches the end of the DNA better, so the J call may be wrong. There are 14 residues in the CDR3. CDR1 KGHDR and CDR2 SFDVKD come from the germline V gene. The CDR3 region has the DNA TGTGCCACCAGTGAGTCTACACAATATAACGAGCAGTACTTC. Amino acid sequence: CATSESTQYNEQYF.